The entry that follows covers one TCR beta chain sequence. Its antigen is as yet unknown. An approximately 200 ng quantity of DNA, roughly 30,000 T cell genomes, went into the sorted-subset replicate PCRs. The assay was immunoSEQ multiplex PCR, and TCRdb's table has in-frame clones only and misses some. The sample contains over a million clones, around 95% of which appear only once. The sample is drawn from a study of shared clonotypes between healthy human individuals. Study results and caveats: Memory subsets generally showed lower estimated richness than naive subsets. The study found lower generation probabilities in non-shared clonotypes than in those shared by all four donors.

The CDR3 spans 14 residues. Germline values: CDR1 SGHVS, CDR2 FQNEAQ. The V and J ends lost 5 bases and 0 bases respectively, with 11 bases between them. The clonotype was recovered from a man aged 30 to 45 in good health. The material sequenced was naive CD4+ T cells sorted from blood. Subset reported: CD45RA+ positively selected. The rearrangement links TRBV7-8 to TRBJ2-7; D is perhaps TRBD1 (5 bases). The DNA for the CDR3 is TGTGCCAGCAGCGACCAGGGTACCTCCTACGAGCAGTACTTC. It encodes CASSDQGTSYEQYF.